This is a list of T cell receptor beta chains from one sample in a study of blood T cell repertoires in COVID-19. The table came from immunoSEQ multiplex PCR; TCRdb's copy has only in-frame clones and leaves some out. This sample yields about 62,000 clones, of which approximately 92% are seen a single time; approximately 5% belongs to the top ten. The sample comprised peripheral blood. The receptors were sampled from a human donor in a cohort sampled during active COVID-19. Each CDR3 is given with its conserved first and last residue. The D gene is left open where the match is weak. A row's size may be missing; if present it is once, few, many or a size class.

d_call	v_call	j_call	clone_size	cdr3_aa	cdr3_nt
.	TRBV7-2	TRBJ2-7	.	CASSLSPLGDEQYF	TGTGCCAGCAGCTTAAGCCCCCTCGGGGACGAGCAGTACTTC
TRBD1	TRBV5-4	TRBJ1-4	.	CASSLAGGGGREKLFF	TGTGCCAGCAGCTTGGCCGGAGGGGGCGGCAGGGAAAAACTGTTTTTT
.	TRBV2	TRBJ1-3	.	CASNGGNSGNTIYF	TGTGCCAGCAACGGAGGTAACTCTGGAAACACCATATATTTT
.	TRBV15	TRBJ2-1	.	CATSRGSFVGGNEQFF	TGTGCCACCAGCAGAGGATCGTTTGTAGGCGGCAATGAGCAGTTCTTC
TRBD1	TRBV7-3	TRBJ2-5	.	CASSHRGETQYF	TGTGCCAGCAGCCACAGGGGCGAGACCCAGTACTTC
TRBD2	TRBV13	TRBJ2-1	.	CASSLGPRGGLNEQFF	TGTGCCAGCAGCTTAGGGCCGCGGGGGGGATTGAATGAGCAGTTCTTC
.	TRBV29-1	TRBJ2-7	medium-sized	CSVASDYEQYF	TGCAGCGTTGCTTCAGATTACGAGCAGTACTTC
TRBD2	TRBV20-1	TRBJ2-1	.	CSASGLAVPGDEQFF	TGCAGTGCTAGTGGGCTAGCGGTCCCCGGGGATGAGCAGTTCTTC
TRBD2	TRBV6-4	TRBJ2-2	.	CASRSGSNAGELFF	TGTGCCAGCCGTAGCGGGAGTAACGCCGGGGAGCTGTTTTTT
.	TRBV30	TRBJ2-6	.	CAWRRDILSGANVLTF	TGTGCCTGGAGAAGAGACATTCTCTCTGGGGCCAACGTCCTGACTTTC
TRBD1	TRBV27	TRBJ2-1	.	CASSYPGQGNNEQFF	TGTGCCAGCAGTTACCCGGGACAGGGGAACAATGAGCAGTTCTTC
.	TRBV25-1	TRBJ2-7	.	CASSPHPEGPYEQYF	TGTGCCAGCAGTCCCCATCCTGAGGGTCCCTACGAGCAGTACTTC
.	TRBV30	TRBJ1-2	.	CAWTGDVYGYTF	TGTGCCTGGACAGGGGACGTCTATGGCTACACCTTC
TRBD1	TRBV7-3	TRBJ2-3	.	CASSFQGVGTQYF	TGTGCCAGCAGTTTCCAGGGGGTCGGTACGCAGTATTTT
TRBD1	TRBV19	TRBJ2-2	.	CASSIDLRKTGANTGELFF	TGTGCCAGTAGTATAGACCTTCGGAAGACAGGGGCGAACACCGGGGAGCTGTTTTTT
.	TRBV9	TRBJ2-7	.	CASSGGGGQYEQYF	TGTGCCAGCAGCGGAGGGGGAGGGCAGTACGAGCAGTACTTC
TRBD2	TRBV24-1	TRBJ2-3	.	CATSTSGGADTQYF	TGTGCCACCTCGACTAGCGGGGGGGCAGATACGCAGTATTTT
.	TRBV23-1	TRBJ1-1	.	CASSHPVPNTEAFF	TGCGCCAGCAGTCACCCCGTCCCGAACACTGAAGCTTTCTTT
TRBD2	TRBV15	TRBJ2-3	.	CATSRGWVGTSGVVGTDTQYF	TGTGCCACCAGCAGGGGGTGGGTGGGGACTAGCGGTGTCGTTGGCACAGATACGCAGTATTTT
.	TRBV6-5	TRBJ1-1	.	CASSYFQGSRGTEAFF	TGTGCCAGCAGTTACTTCCAGGGATCTAGGGGCACTGAAGCTTTCTTT
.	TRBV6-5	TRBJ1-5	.	CASTPLLSNQPQHF	TGTGCCAGCACCCCCCTTCTTAGCAATCAGCCCCAGCATTTT
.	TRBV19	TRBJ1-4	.	CASNNRETREKLFF	TGTGCCAGTAATAACAGGGAGACGAGGGAAAAACTGTTTTTT
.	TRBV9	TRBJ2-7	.	CASSRGGEAATWEQYF	TGTGCCAGCAGTCGAGGGGGGGAAGCCGCGACCTGGGAGCAGTACTTC
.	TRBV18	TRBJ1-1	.	CASSPRGRTEAFF	TGTGCCAGCTCACCCAGGGGACGGACTGAAGCTTTCTTT
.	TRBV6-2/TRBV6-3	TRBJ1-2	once	CASSASNWEGYTF	TGTGCCAGCAGTGCCTCGAACTGGGAGGGCTACACCTTC
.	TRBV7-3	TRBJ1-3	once	CASSPSAGGSGNTIYF	TGTGCCAGCAGCCCTTCCGCGGGGGGCTCTGGAAACACCATATATTTT
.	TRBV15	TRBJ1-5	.	CATSRDPGSNQPQHF	TGTGCCACCAGCAGAGATCCGGGTAGCAATCAGCCCCAGCATTTT
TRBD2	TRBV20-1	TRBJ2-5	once	CSASTVAGVGETQYF	TGCAGTGCTAGTACGGTAGCGGGAGTGGGAGAGACCCAGTACTTC
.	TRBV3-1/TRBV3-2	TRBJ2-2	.	CASSQAYTGELFF	TGTGCCAGCAGCCAAGCCTACACCGGGGAGCTGTTTTTT
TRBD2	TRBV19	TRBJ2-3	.	CASLRTSGTTDTQYF	TGTGCCAGTTTAAGGACTAGCGGGACCACAGATACGCAGTATTTT
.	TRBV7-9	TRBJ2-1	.	CASSAQAGYNEQFF	TGTGCCAGCAGCGCTCAGGCAGGGTACAATGAGCAGTTCTTC